What follows is one T cell receptor beta chain and its context. What it binds is not known. The data derive from a study of identical twins. Study results and limitations: Invariant populations such as MAIT and iNKT cells could partly muddle zero-insertion analyses. Out-of-frame alpha sequences common to twins were enriched for low generation probability.

TCRdb processed the 5' RACE reads anew with MiXCR; each CDR3 protein has one entry. The repertoire holds 400,000 or so distinct CDR3 sequences, approximately 8.8% seen once, with about 8.1% in the top ten. This CDR3 region has 13 residues. The source of this sequence is a woman between 50 and 59 years old in good health. The chain uses TRBV21-1 and TRBJ1-3. TRBV21-1 is shown as a pseudogene. The sequencing sample was made of naive T cells sorted from blood. The CDR3 reads CARYRRSGNTIYF. CDR3 bases: TGTGCCAGGTACAGGAGATCTGGAAACACCATATATTTT.